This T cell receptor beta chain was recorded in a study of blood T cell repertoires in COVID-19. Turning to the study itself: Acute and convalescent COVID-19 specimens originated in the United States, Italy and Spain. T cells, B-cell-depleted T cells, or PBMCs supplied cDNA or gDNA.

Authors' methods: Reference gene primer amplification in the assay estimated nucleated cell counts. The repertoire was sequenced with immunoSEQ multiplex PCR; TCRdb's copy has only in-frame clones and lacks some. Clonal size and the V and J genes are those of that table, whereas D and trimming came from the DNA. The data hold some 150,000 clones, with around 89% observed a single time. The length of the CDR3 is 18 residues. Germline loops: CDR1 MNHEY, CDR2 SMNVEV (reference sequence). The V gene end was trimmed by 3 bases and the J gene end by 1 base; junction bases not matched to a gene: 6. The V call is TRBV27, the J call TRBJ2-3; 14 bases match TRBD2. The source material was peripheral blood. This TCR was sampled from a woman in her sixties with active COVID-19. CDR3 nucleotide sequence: TGTGCCAGCAGTTTCGGGACTAGCGGGAGCATCGGCACAGATACGCAGTATTTT. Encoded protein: CASSFGTSGSIGTDTQYF.